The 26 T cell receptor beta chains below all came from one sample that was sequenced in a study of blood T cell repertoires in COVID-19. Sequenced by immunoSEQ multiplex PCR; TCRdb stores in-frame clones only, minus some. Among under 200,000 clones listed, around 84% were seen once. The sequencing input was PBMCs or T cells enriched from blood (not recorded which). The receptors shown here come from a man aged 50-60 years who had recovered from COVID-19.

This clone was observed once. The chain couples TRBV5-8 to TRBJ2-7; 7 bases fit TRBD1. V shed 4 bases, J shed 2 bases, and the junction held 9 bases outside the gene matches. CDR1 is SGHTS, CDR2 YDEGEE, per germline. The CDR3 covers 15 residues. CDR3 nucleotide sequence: TGTGCCAGCAGCGGAGGCCCCGGACAGGCCTACGAGCAGTACTTC. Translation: CASSGGPGQAYEQYF.

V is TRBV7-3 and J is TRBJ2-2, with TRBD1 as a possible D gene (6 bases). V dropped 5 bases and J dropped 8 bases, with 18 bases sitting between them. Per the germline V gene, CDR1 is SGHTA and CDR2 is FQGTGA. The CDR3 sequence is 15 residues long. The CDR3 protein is CASSPQPGASGELFF. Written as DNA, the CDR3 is TGTGCCAGCAGCCCACAGCCAGGGGCATCTGGGGAGCTGTTTTTT.

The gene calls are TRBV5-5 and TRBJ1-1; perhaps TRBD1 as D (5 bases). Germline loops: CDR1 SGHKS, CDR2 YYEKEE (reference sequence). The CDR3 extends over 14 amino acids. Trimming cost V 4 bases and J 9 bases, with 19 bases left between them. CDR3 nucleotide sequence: TGTGCCAGCAGCGATCAAGGGGCAGGGCGGAAAGCTTTCTTT. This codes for CASSDQGAGRKAFF. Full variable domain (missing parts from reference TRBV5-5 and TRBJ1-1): DAGVTQSPTHLIKTRGQQVTLRCSPISGHKSVSWYQQVLGQGPQFIFQYYEKEERGRGNFPDRFSARQFPNYSSELNVNALLLGDSALYLCASSDQGAGRKAFFGQGTRLTVV.

CDR3 sequence: CASSPTQGNQPQHF. CDR3 DNA: TGTGCCAGCAGCCCTACGCAGGGAAATCAGCCCCAGCATTTT. The chain links TRBV5-5 to TRBJ1-5, with D possibly matching TRBD1 (5 bases). Trimming took off 4 bases at V and 4 bases at J, with 12 bases between the two ends. Per germline, CDR1 SGHKS and CDR2 YYEKEE (reference sequence). This CDR3 region has 14 residues. Combining the CDR3 with reference TRBV5-5 and TRBJ1-5 gives the whole variable domain DAGVTQSPTHLIKTRGQQVTLRCSPISGHKSVSWYQQVLGQGPQFIFQYYEKEERGRGNFPDRFSARQFPNYSSELNVNALLLGDSALYLCASSPTQGNQPQHFGDGTRLSIL.

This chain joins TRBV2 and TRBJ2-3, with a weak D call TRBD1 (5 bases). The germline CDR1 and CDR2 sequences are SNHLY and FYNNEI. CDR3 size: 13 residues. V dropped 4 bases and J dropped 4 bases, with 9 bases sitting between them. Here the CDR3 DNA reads TGTGCCAGCAGTGTTGCAGGGTCAGATACGCAGTATTTT. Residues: CASSVAGSDTQYF.

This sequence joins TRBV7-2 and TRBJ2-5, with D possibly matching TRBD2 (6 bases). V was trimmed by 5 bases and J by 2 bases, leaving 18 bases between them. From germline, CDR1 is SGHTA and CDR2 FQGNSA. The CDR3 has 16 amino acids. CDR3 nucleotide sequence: TGTGCCAGCAGCCTAACCCCCGGGACTCCTCAAGAGACCCAGTACTTC. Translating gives CASSLTPGTPQETQYF.

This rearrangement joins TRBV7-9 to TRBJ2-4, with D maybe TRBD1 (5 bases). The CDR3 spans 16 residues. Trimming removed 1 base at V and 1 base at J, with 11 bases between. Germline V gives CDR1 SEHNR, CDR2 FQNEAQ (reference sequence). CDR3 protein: CASSLGQGEAKNIQYF. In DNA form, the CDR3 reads TGTGCCAGCAGCTTAGGGCAGGGTGAGGCCAAAAACATTCAGTACTTC.

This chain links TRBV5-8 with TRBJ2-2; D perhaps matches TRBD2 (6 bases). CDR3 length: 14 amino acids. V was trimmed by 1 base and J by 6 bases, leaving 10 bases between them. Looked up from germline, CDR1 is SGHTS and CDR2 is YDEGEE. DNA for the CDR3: TGTGCCAGCAGCTTGACTAGCAGTCCCGGGGAGCTGTTTTTT. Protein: CASSLTSSPGELFF.

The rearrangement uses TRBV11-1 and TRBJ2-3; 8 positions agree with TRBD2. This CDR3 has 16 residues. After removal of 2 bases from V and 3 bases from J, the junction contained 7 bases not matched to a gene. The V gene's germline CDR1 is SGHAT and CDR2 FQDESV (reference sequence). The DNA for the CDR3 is TGTGCCAGCAGCTTACGTAGTAGCGGGATTACAGATACGCAGTATTTT. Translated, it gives CASSLRSSGITDTQYF.

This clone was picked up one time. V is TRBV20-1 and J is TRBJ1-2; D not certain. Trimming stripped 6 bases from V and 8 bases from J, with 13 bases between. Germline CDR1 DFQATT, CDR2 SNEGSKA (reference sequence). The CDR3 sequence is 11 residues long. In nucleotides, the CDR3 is TGCAGTGCAATGCCAGCGGGCGGCTACACCTTC. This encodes CSAMPAGGYTF.

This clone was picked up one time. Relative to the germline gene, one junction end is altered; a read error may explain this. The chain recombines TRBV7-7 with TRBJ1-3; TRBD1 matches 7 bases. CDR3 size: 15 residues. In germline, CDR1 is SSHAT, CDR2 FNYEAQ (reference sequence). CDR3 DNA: TGTGCTAGCAGCGAGGGGACAGCCTCTGGAAACACCATATATTTT. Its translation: CASSEGTASGNTIYF. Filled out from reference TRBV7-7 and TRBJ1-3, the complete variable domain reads GAGVSQSPRYKVTKRGQDVTLRCDPISSHATLYWYQQALGQGPEFLTYFNYEAQPDKSGLPSDRFSAERPEGSISTLTIQRTEQRDSAMYRCASSEGTASGNTIYFGEGSWLTVV.

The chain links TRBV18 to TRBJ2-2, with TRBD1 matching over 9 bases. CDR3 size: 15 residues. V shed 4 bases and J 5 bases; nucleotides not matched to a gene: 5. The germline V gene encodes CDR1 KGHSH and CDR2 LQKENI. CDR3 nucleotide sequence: TGTGCCAGCTCACAACAGGGGGCCGGGACCGGGGAGCTGTTTTTT. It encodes CASSQQGAGTGELFF.

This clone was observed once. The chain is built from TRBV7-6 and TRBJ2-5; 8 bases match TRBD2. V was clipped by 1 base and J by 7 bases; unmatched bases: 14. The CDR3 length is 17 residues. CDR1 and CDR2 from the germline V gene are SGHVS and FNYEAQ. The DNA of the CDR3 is TGTGCCAGCAGCTTAGTCGGGAGGGACCTCACGGTTACGACCCAGTACTTC. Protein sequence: CASSLVGRDLTVTTQYF.

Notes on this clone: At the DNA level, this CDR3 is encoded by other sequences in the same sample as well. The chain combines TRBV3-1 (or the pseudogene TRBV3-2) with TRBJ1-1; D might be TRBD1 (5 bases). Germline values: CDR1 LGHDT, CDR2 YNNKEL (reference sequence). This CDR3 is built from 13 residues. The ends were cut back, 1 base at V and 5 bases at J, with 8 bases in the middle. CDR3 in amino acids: CASSQAGGTEAFF. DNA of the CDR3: TGTGCCAGCAGCCAAGCTGGGGGGACTGAAGCTTTCTTT.

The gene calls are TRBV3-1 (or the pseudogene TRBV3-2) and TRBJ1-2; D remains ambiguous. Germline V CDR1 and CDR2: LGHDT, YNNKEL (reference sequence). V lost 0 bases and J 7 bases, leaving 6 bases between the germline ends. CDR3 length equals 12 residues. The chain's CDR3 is CASSQDTGGYTF. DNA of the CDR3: TGTGCCAGCAGCCAAGATACGGGTGGCTACACCTTC.

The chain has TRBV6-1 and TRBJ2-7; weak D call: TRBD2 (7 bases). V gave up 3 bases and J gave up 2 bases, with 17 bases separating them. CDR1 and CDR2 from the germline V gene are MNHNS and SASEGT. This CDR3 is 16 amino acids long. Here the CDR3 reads CASSDWGGAKAYEQYF. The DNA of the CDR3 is TGTGCCAGCAGTGATTGGGGGGGGGCAAAAGCCTACGAGCAGTACTTC.

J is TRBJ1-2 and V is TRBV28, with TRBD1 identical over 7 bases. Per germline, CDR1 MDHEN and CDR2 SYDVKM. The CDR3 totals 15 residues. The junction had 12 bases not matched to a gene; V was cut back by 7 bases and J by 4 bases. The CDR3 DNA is TGTGCCAGCACCCCCCGGGACAGAACCTCCTATGGCTACACCTTC. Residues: CASTPRDRTSYGYTF.

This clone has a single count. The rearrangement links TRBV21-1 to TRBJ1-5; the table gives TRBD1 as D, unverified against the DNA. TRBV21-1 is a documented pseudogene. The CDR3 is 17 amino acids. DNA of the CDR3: TGTGCCAGCAGTAAGACGGGACAGGCCCTTTGCAATCAGCCCCAGCATTTT. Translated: CASSKTGQALCNQPQHF.

CDR3 sequence reads: CASSPGGWTRENEQFF. The CDR3 region has the DNA TGTGCCAGCAGCCCAGGGGGCTGGACTAGAGAAAATGAGCAGTTCTTC. V and J are TRBV7-9 and TRBJ2-1; D is perhaps TRBD1 (8 bases). V lost 5 bases to trimming and J lost 7 bases, with 21 bases between them. The length of the CDR3 is 16 residues. Germline V gene lookup returns CDR1 SEHNR and CDR2 FQNEAQ (reference sequence). Full variable domain (missing parts from reference TRBV7-9 and TRBJ2-1): DTGVSQNPRHKITKRGQNVTFRCDPISEHNRLYWYRQTLGQGPEFLTYFQNEAQLEKSRLLSDRFSAERPKGSFSTLEIQRTEQGDSAMYLCASSPGGWTRENEQFFGPGTRLTVL.

CDR3 sequence: CASSPLRSGEQFF. The CDR3 nucleotides read TGTGCCAGCTCACCACTAAGGTCCGGGGAGCAGTTCTTC. The gene calls are TRBV18 and TRBJ2-1; D uncertain. This CDR3 contains 13 residues. V was shortened by 1 base and J by 10 bases, with 11 bases between the two germline ends. Germline-derived CDR1 and CDR2 are KGHSH and LQKENI.

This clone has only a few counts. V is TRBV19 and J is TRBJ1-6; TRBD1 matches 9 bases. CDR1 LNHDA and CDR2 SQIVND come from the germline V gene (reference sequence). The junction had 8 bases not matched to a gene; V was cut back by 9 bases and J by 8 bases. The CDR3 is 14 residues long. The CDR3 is CASKPGQGYSPLHF. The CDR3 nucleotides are TGTGCCAGCAAACCGGGACAGGGTTATTCACCCCTCCACTTT.

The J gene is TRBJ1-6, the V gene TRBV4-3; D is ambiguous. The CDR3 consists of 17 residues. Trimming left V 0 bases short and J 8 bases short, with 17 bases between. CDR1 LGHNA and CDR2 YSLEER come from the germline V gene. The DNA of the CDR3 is TGCGCCAGCAGCCAAGATCTGTGGCGGGAGGGTTATTCACCCCTCCACTTT. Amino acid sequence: CASSQDLWREGYSPLHF.

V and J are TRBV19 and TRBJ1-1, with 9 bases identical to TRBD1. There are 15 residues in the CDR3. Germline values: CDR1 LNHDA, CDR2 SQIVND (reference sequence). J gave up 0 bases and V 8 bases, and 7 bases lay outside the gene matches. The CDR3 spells CASRTGGPVNTEAFF. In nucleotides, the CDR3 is TGTGCCAGTCGAACAGGGGGCCCGGTGAACACTGAAGCTTTCTTT.

The CDR3 reads CASGLEGGQNSPLHF. In DNA, the CDR3 is TGTGCTAGTGGTTTGGAAGGGGGCCAGAATTCACCCCTCCACTTT. This rearrangement joins TRBV12-5 to TRBJ1-6; 7 bases match TRBD1. V gave up 1 base and J gave up 7 bases; unmatched junction bases: 4. Germline V lookup: CDR1 LGHNT, CDR2 FRNRAP. This CDR3 region has 15 residues.

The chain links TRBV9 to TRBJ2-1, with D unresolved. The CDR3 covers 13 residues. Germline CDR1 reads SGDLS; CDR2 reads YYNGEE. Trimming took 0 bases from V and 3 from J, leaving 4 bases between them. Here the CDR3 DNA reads TGTGCCAGCAGCGTAGCTGTCTACAATGAGCAGTTCTTC. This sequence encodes CASSVAVYNEQFF. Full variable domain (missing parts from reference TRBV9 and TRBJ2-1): DSGVTQTPKHLITATGQRVTLRCSPRSGDLSVYWYQQSLDQGLQFLIQYYNGEERAKGNILERFSAQQFPDLHSELNLSSLELGDSALYFCASSVAVYNEQFFGPGTRLTVL.

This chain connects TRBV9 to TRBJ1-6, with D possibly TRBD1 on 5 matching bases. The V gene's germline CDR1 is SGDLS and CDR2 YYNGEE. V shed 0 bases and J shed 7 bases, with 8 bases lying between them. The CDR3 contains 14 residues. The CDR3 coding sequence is TGTGCCAGCAGCGTAGGGGGGGACAATTCACCCCTCCACTTT. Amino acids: CASSVGGDNSPLHF.